This entry is about one T cell receptor beta chain. The target of this receptor is not known. A junction boundary mismatches the germline segment, possibly from a read error. TCR beta repertoires were profiled from peripheral blood of some 13 young patients with multiple sclerosis to demonstrate the VDJtools post-analysis software. The multiple sclerosis patients were children and adolescents ranging in age from about 6 to 16 years. The library was built by means of PCR. Sequencing instrument: Illumina HiSeq 2500. Unique molecular identifiers were incorporated into TCR beta cDNA libraries to reduce PCR and sequencing biases. Some 500,000 cDNA molecules were obtained per 1 to 10 million input T cells, so each molecule approximated one T cell. The patient libraries were prepared and sequenced using the same protocol as the earlier healthy control dataset. Within a given batch, samples were prepared together, multiplexed and sequenced on the same HiSeq lane. Per the source publication's procedure: Raw barcoded reads were processed with MIGEC, and single-read molecular identifier groups were discarded before consensus assembly and CDR3 extraction. VDJtools was used for post-analysis of the clonotype tables, with diversity normalized by down-sampling every dataset to the smallest sample size. To correct batch-related cross-sample contamination, repertoire overlap clustering matched CDR3 amino acid sequences but not nucleotide sequences. Using fastp at Q25 and MiXCR, TCRdb reprocessed the public reads and kept productive beta chains. Each entry is one CDR3 protein sequence, shown with its most common DNA and genes. These V and J calls originate from TCRdb's pipeline instead of the authors' own analysis. The sample table contains 350,000 to 500,000 distinct CDR3 sequences; only one count was recorded for 30% to 40% of them. The top ten clones comprise 7.6% of the sample.

The data derive from a study of post-analysis software for immune sequencing data (dated by TCRdb to the mid-2010s). The study in broad terms: Disease courses on record covered relapsing-remitting, secondary progressive and progressive-relapsing multiple sclerosis, though some patients had no subtype annotation. Patient repertoires were compared against 11 previously published healthy control repertoires from donors aged about 6 to 26 years. A subset of samples was prepared in parallel using single-end sample barcoding, then pooled and co-amplified after Illumina adapter ligation.

From the cysteine up to the phenylalanine, the CDR3 has a length of 14 residues. CDR3 DNA is the only sequence kept; it has 42 bases, read in frame from the first base. The germline V gene gives CDR1 as SGHRS and CDR2 as YFSETQ. Here is what the overall study found, with its caveats: Roughly 5 TRBV segments, including TRBV5-6, TRBV5-1 and TRBV20-1, were significantly more frequent in patients than controls. When samples were clustered directly using the F measure, samples prepared in the same batch co-clustered strongly, which prompted a batch-effect correction. The multiple sclerosis patient group was slightly younger than the control group. Normalized Chao1 diversity was significantly lower in multiple sclerosis patients than controls, suggesting substantial peripheral T-cell clonal expansion.

The rearranged segments are TRBV5-1 and TRBJ2-7; the D match is possibly TRBD1 or TRBD2, with 5 bases aligned in each. The receptor comes from a girl between 2 and 10 years old with multiple sclerosis. The specimen was blood. The bases are TGCGCCAGCAGCAACGAGGGGACCTCCTACGAGCGGTACTTC. Its amino acids are CASSNEGTSYERYF. The full variable domain, completed from the reference TRBV5-1 and TRBJ2-7 proteins outside the CDR3, reads KAGVTQTPRYLIKTRGQQVTLSCSPISGHRSVSWYQQTPGQGLQFLFEYFSETQRNKGNFPGRFSGRQFSNSRSEMNVSTLELGDSALYLCASSNEGTSYERYFGPGTRLTVT.